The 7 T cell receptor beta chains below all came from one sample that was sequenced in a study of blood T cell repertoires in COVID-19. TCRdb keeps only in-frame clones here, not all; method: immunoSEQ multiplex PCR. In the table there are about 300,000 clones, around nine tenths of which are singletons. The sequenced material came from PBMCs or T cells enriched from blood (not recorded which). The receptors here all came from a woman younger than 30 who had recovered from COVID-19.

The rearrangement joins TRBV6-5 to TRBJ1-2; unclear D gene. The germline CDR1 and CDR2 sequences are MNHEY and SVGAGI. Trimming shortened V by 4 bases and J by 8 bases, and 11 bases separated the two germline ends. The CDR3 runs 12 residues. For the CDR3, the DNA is TGTGCCAGCAGTTCCCGTGCTGAGGGCTACACCTTC. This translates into CASSSRAEGYTF.

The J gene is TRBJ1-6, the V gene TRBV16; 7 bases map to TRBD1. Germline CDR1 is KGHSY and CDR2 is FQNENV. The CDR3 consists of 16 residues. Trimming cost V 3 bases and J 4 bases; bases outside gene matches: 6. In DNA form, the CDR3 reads TGTGCCAGCAGCCATTCGGGACAGTCTTATAATTCACCCCTCCACTTT. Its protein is CASSHSGQSYNSPLHF.

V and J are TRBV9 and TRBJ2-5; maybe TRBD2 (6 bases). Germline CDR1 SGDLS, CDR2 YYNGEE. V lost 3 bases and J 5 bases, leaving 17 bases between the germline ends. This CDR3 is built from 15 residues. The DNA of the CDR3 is TGTGCCAGCAGCGATTGGGGAGGTAGCAGGGAGACCCAGTACTTC. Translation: CASSDWGGSRETQYF.

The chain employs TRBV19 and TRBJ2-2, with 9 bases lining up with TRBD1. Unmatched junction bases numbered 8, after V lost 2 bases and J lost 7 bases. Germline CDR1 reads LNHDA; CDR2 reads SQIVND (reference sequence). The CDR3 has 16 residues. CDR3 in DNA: TGTGCCAGTAGTATACGGACAGGGGTTCTTTACGGGGAGCTGTTTTTT. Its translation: CASSIRTGVLYGELFF.

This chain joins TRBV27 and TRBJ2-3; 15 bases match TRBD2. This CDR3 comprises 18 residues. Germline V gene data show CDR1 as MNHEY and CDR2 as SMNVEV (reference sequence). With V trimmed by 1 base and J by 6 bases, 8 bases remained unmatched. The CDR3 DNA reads TGTGCCAGCAGTTTATGGGGACTAGCGGGAGGCCAGGGGGATACGCAGTATTTT. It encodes CASSLWGLAGGQGDTQYF.

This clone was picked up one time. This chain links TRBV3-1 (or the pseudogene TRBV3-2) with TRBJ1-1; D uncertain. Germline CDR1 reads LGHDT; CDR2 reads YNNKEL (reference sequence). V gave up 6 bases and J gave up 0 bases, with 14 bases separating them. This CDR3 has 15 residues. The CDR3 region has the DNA TGTGCCAGCAGTTATCACACCGCCATGAACACTGAAGCTTTCTTT. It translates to CASSYHTAMNTEAFF.

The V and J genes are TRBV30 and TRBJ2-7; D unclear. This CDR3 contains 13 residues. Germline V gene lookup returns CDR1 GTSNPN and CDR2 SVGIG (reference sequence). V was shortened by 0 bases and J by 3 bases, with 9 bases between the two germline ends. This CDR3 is CAWSVSRYYEQYF. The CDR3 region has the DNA TGTGCCTGGAGTGTATCCCGCTACTACGAGCAGTACTTC. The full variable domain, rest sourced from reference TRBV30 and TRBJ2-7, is SQTIHQWPATLVQPVGSPLSLECTVEGTSNPNLYWYRQAAGRGLQLLFYSVGIGQISSEVPQNLSASRPQDRQFILSSKKLLLSDSGFYLCAWSVSRYYEQYFGPGTRLTVT.